This T cell receptor beta chain came from a study of siplizumab effects on memory and regulatory T cells. V was cut by 4 bases and J by 2 bases, with 16 bases left in between. Germline lookup yields CDR1 SGHAT and CDR2 FQNNGV. This CDR3 contains 16 residues. Note on this clone: Its antigen remains unknown.

Study findings and constraints: Of the alloreactive clones, only a minor fraction mapped to unstimulated subsets. Naive-or-memory phenotypes were unassignable for roughly 80-97% of proliferating CD4+ or CD8+ clones.

The method was immunoSEQ multiplex PCR; TCRdb's version includes in-frame clones alone and lacks a portion of them. The sample records around 100,000 clones, approximately 95% being singletons. Sequencing input: non-Treg CD4+ T cells sorted from blood. The TCR was taken from a human donor in good health. The chain joins TRBV11-2 to TRBJ2-3, with D perhaps TRBD2 (6 bases). The CDR3 DNA follows: TGTGCCAGCAGCTCGGGTGGGGCGGGACCCACAGATACGCAGTATTTT. Translation: CASSSGGAGPTDTQYF.